Sequencing of this T cell receptor beta chain was carried out in a study of post-analysis software for immune sequencing data. Whole-study findings and limits: When compared against controls, multiple sclerosis patients showed significantly lower normalized Chao1 diversity.

Comments on this clonotype: What it binds is unknown.

Prepared TCR beta cDNA libraries contained unique molecular identifiers. A single record per CDR3 protein comes from TCRdb applying MiXCR to the PCR reads. Of fewer than 600,000 distinct CDR3 sequences listed, nearly 45% are singletons. The sequenced material came from blood. The clonotype was recovered from a girl between 5 and 17 years old with multiple sclerosis.

The CDR3 DNA sequence: TGTGCCAGCTCACCACCAGCGTCTGGGATCACAGATACGCAGTATTTT. It encodes CASSPPASGITDTQYF. The V call is TRBV18, the J call TRBJ2-3, with D unclear. V lost 0 bases to trimming and J lost 2 bases, with 12 bases between them. Germline CDR1 KGHSH, CDR2 LQKENI. This CDR3 has 16 residues.